This entry concerns a single T cell receptor beta chain. Its antigen is unidentified. The same CDR3 is also encoded by other DNA sequences in this sample. The data were taken from a study of cytomegalovirus exposure and HLA in healthy donors. Overall study context: As released early, the data held 70 million to 100 million unique TCRs from HLA-typed donors.

General study points: A later analysis found most CMV-associated TCR beta chains apparently HLA-restricted.

Researchers ran the PCR with 60 Vbeta and 13 Jbeta primers. This table comes from immunoSEQ multiplex PCR, and its TCRdb copy is limited to in-frame clones, with some not included. The table records approximately 250,000 clones, about three quarters of them present only once. The clonotype comes from a boy between 5 and 17 years old in good health and CMV-seronegative. Material: PBMCs.

DNA of the CDR3: TGTGCCAGCAGCTTAGATCGGGGCACTGAAGCTTTCTTT. Its protein is CASSLDRGTEAFF. The V call is TRBV11-2, the J call TRBJ1-1; D ambiguous. This CDR3 region has 13 residues. With 0 bases removed from V and 4 bases from J, the gap between germline ends came to 6 bases. Germline loops: CDR1 SGHAT, CDR2 FQNNGV.